These T cell receptor beta chains were read from a single sample in a study of cytomegalovirus exposure and HLA in healthy donors. The assay was immunoSEQ multiplex PCR, and TCRdb's table has in-frame clones only and misses some. The table has more than 150,000 clones, less than 90% seen once; the top ten hold around 1.4%. What was sequenced was PBMCs. These receptors all come from a girl between 5 and 17 years old in good health and CMV-seropositive. Both conserved end residues are part of each CDR3. A D gene is named only where the DNA matches it firmly. Clone size appears in some rows only: once, few, many, or a class for an expanded clone.

size: NA; J: TRBJ1-4; length: 15; D: TRBD1; V: TRBV11-2; DNA: TGTGCCAGCAGCGAAACGACAGGGGGCAATGAAAAACTGTTTTTT; CDR3: CASSETTGGNEKLFF
size: NA; J: TRBJ2-7; length: 14; D: NA; V: TRBV5-4; DNA: TGTGCCAGCAGCTTGGGACAGAGCTCCTACGAGCAGTACTTC; CDR3: CASSLGQSSYEQYF
size: NA; J: TRBJ2-7; length: 17; D: TRBD2; V: TRBV15; DNA: TGTGCCACCAGCAGAGACTTAATAGCGGGGGAGTCCTACGAGCAGTACTTC; CDR3: CATSRDLIAGESYEQYF
size: NA; J: TRBJ2-7; length: 14; D: NA; V: TRBV19; DNA: TGTGCCAGTAGTCTCCGGGGTAGTTCGGCCGAGCAGTACTTC; CDR3: CASSLRGSSAEQYF
size: NA; J: TRBJ2-1; length: 14; D: NA; V: TRBV11-3; DNA: TGTGCCAGCTCAATAGAGGGTCTCTACAATGAGCAGTTCTTC; CDR3: CASSIEGLYNEQFF
size: NA; J: TRBJ1-2; length: 13; D: TRBD1; V: TRBV7-9; DNA: TGTGCCAGCAGCTTAGAACAGGGGAGAGGCTACACCTTC; CDR3: CASSLEQGRGYTF
size: NA; J: TRBJ2-2; length: 16; D: NA; V: TRBV7-8; DNA: TGTGCCAGCAGCTTAGTAAGTTCCGGTGGCACCGGGGAGCTGTTTTTT; CDR3: CASSLVSSGGTGELFF
size: NA; J: TRBJ2-1; length: 13; D: NA; V: TRBV6-5; DNA: TGTGCCAGCAGTTACGTACGTGGCTATGAGCAGTTCTTC; CDR3: CASSYVRGYEQFF
size: NA; J: TRBJ2-7; length: 15; D: TRBD2; V: TRBV15; DNA: TGTGCCACCAGCAGCCCCCTGGCGGGAGCCTACGAGCAGTACTTC; CDR3: CATSSPLAGAYEQYF
size: NA; J: TRBJ2-7; length: 15; D: NA; V: TRBV6-1; DNA: TGTGCCAGCAGGCCCTATGGTAGCGGCCCCTACGAGCAGTACTTC; CDR3: CASRPYGSGPYEQYF
size: NA; J: TRBJ1-1; length: 15; D: NA; V: TRBV11-3; DNA: TGTGCCAGCAGCCCACGGGGGACTGCGAACACTGAAGCTTTCTTT; CDR3: CASSPRGTANTEAFF
size: NA; J: TRBJ2-3; length: 13; D: NA; V: TRBV5-8; DNA: TGTGCCGACAACCACGGGAACACAGATACGCAGTATTTT; CDR3: CADNHGNTDTQYF
size: few; J: TRBJ1-1; length: 13; D: NA; V: TRBV10-1; DNA: TGCGCCAGCAGTTTTGCAGGGGCTTCTGAAGCTTTCTTT; CDR3: CASSFAGASEAFF
size: NA; J: TRBJ2-4; length: 18; D: TRBD2; V: TRBV4-1; DNA: TGCGCCAGCAGCCAGGGACTAGCGGGAGGGCCCGTCAAAAACATTCAGTACTTC; CDR3: CASSQGLAGGPVKNIQYF
size: NA; J: TRBJ1-2; length: 13; D: TRBD1; V: TRBV5-5; DNA: TGTGCCAGCAGCCGTCAGGGGGAGACTGGCTACACCTTC; CDR3: CASSRQGETGYTF
size: NA; J: TRBJ2-7; length: 19; D: TRBD2; V: TRBV14; DNA: TGTGCCAGCAGCCAAGAACTGGTTAGCGGGATCTCCCTCTACGACGAGCAGTACTTC; CDR3: CASSQELVSGISLYDEQYF
size: NA; J: TRBJ2-7; length: 15; D: TRBD2; V: TRBV19; DNA: TGTGCCAGTAGTATACCCCTAGCGGGGGTCTACGAGCAGTACTTC; CDR3: CASSIPLAGVYEQYF
size: NA; J: TRBJ1-1; length: 16; D: NA; V: TRBV7-9; DNA: TGTGCCAGCAGCTCCTTCAGGGCAGGGCCGAACACTGAAGCTTTCTTT; CDR3: CASSSFRAGPNTEAFF
size: NA; J: TRBJ2-5; length: 13; D: NA; V: TRBV7-9; DNA: TGTGCCAGCAGCTTAGGGCTCCAAGAGACCCAGTACTTC; CDR3: CASSLGLQETQYF
size: NA; J: TRBJ2-1; length: 16; D: NA; V: TRBV5-1; DNA: TGCGCCAGCAGCTTGGACCCGGGTCTCCGGGGCAATGAGCAGTTCTTC; CDR3: CASSLDPGLRGNEQFF
size: NA; J: TRBJ1-6; length: 13; D: TRBD1; V: TRBV10-3; DNA: TGTGCCAGCCTGCGGGACAGGGGCTCACCCCTCCACTTT; CDR3: CASLRDRGSPLHF
size: NA; J: TRBJ1-1; length: 13; D: NA; V: TRBV25-1; DNA: TGTGCCAGCAGAGACACCGTGAACACTGAAGCTTTCTTT; CDR3: CASRDTVNTEAFF
size: NA; J: TRBJ1-2; length: 13; D: NA; V: TRBV18; DNA: TGTGCCAGCTCACCCGACACCCGCTATGGCTACACCTTC; CDR3: CASSPDTRYGYTF
size: NA; J: TRBJ2-5; length: 16; D: TRBD2; V: TRBV5-1; DNA: TGCGCCAGCAGCTTGGAACCAGCGGGAGTTCAAGAGACCCAGTACTTC; CDR3: CASSLEPAGVQETQYF
size: NA; J: TRBJ1-2; length: 16; D: NA; V: TRBV5-8; DNA: TGTGCCAGCAGCTCCACCGACAGGTCGGGCTTCTATGGCTACACCTTC; CDR3: CASSSTDRSGFYGYTF
size: NA; J: TRBJ1-3; length: 16; D: TRBD1; V: TRBV7-9; DNA: TGTGCCAGCAGCTTGGTCGGGACAGGGTCTGGAAACACCATATATTTT; CDR3: CASSLVGTGSGNTIYF
size: few; J: TRBJ1-1; length: 13; D: NA; V: TRBV6-6; DNA: TGTGCCAGCAGTTACTCAGCCGGGTCTGAAGCTTTCTTT; CDR3: CASSYSAGSEAFF
size: NA; J: TRBJ2-1; length: 11; D: NA; V: TRBV14; DNA: TGTGCCAGCAGCCAGGGGAGGGAGCAGTTCTTC; CDR3: CASSQGREQFF
size: NA; J: TRBJ2-5; length: 16; D: TRBD2; V: TRBV9; DNA: TGTGCCAGCAGCATGGGACTAGCGGGGCCGCAAGAGACCCAGTACTTC; CDR3: CASSMGLAGPQETQYF
size: NA; J: TRBJ1-1; length: 13; D: NA; V: TRBV10-3; DNA: TGTGCCATCAGTATACAGGGGAACACTGAAGCTTTCTTT; CDR3: CAISIQGNTEAFF
size: NA; J: TRBJ2-4; length: 20; D: NA; V: TRBV2; DNA: TGTGCCAGCAGTGAAGAGCGTACAGGGGGACCTAGCGGGGATCAAAACATTCAGTACTTC; CDR3: CASSEERTGGPSGDQNIQYF
size: NA; J: TRBJ2-7; length: 14; D: NA; V: TRBV7-2; DNA: TGTGCCAGCAGGTTAGGGGACACATCCTACGAGCAGTACTTC; CDR3: CASRLGDTSYEQYF
size: NA; J: TRBJ2-1; length: 12; D: NA; V: TRBV5-6; DNA: TGTGCCAGCAGCTTAGCTCTCAATGAGCAGTTCTTC; CDR3: CASSLALNEQFF
size: once; J: TRBJ2-6; length: 19; D: TRBD1; V: TRBV4-1; DNA: TGCGCCAGCAGCTACGCTGACAGGGGGGCCCTCACTGGGGCCAACGTCCTGACTTTC; CDR3: CASSYADRGALTGANVLTF
size: NA; J: TRBJ1-1; length: 18; D: NA; V: TRBV7-9; DNA: TGTGCCAGCAGCTTCCCCTTCGGACGCGGGAGGTTGAACACTGAAGCTTTCTTT; CDR3: CASSFPFGRGRLNTEAFF
size: NA; J: TRBJ1-1; length: 13; D: NA; V: TRBV7-6; DNA: TGTGCCAGCAGCTCTTTCTTGAACACTGAAGCTTTCTTT; CDR3: CASSSFLNTEAFF
size: few; J: TRBJ2-3; length: 16; D: TRBD2; V: TRBV4-2; DNA: TGTGCCAGCAGCCAGGGGAGCGGGAGGGTGCAAGATACGCAGTATTTT; CDR3: CASSQGSGRVQDTQYF
size: NA; J: TRBJ1-3; length: 13; D: NA; V: TRBV7-6; DNA: TGTGCCAGCACCGAAGGGGCTGGAAACACCATATATTTT; CDR3: CASTEGAGNTIYF
size: once; J: TRBJ2-1; length: 15; D: NA; V: TRBV10-3; DNA: TGTGCCATCAGTGGTAGGGAGGTTGGGTACAATGAGCAGTTCTTC; CDR3: CAISGREVGYNEQFF
size: NA; J: TRBJ2-3; length: 16; D: TRBD2; V: TRBV7-8; DNA: TGTGCCAGCAGCCGGAGGCGGGAGCTTAGCACAGATACGCAGTATTTT; CDR3: CASSRRRELSTDTQYF
size: few; J: TRBJ2-1; length: 14; D: TRBD2; V: TRBV19; DNA: TGTGCCAGTAGTATTCAGCGGGAGCCCAATGAGCAGTTCTTC; CDR3: CASSIQREPNEQFF
size: NA; J: TRBJ2-7; length: 15; D: NA; V: TRBV11-2; DNA: TGTGCCAGCAGTCGTTCCGGGACATCCTCCTACGAGCAGTACTTC; CDR3: CASSRSGTSSYEQYF
size: NA; J: TRBJ2-3; length: 18; D: TRBD1; V: TRBV11-2; DNA: TGTGCCAGCAGCTTAGGCCGGGGCAGGGGGCGAGAGACAGATACGCAGTATTTT; CDR3: CASSLGRGRGRETDTQYF
size: NA; J: TRBJ1-2; length: 12; D: NA; V: TRBV6-1; DNA: TGTGCCAGCAGTGGGGACTTATATGGCTACACCTTC; CDR3: CASSGDLYGYTF
size: once; J: TRBJ1-5; length: 17; D: TRBD1; V: TRBV10-3; DNA: TGTGCCATCAGTCCGGGACAGGGGGCTGGTGGCAATCAGCCCCAGCATTTT; CDR3: CAISPGQGAGGNQPQHF